One sample yielded the 22 T cell receptor beta chains listed below, sequenced in a study of blood T cell repertoires in COVID-19. The data were produced by immunoSEQ multiplex PCR, yet TCRdb's version contains in-frame clones alone and is incomplete. The table lists 40,000 to 60,000 clones, around 84% of them singletons. Sequenced input: peripheral blood. The source of these receptors is a man aged 45-65 years with active COVID-19.

V and J are TRBV10-2 and TRBJ1-5; TRBD1 agrees at 7 bases. CDR1 WSHSY and CDR2 SAAADI come from the germline V gene. This CDR3 comprises 13 residues. Trimming at V came to 4 bases and at J to 7 bases, leaving 4 bases not matched to a gene. The CDR3 DNA sequence: TGCGCCAGCAGTGCACAGGGGAAACAGCCCCAGCATTTT. Translated: CASSAQGKQPQHF.

The chain couples TRBV12-3 or TRBV12-4 to TRBJ1-4; D remains ambiguous. V dropped 4 bases and J dropped 10 bases, with 10 bases sitting between them. This CDR3 has 12 amino acids. CDR3 in DNA: TGTGCCAGCAGTTGGTCCCGGGGAAAACTGTTTTTT. Its translation: CASSWSRGKLFF.

V and J are TRBV11-2 and TRBJ1-1; D is undetermined. The CDR3 has 12 amino acids. CDR1 and CDR2 from the germline V gene are SGHAT and FQNNGV. Trimming removed 3 bases at V and 1 base at J, with 3 bases between. The CDR3 nucleotides read TGTGCCAGCAGCTTTCAGAACACTGAAGCTTTCTTT. Translating gives CASSFQNTEAFF.

CDR3 sequence: CASSLVGVLPGETQYF. The DNA of the CDR3 is TGCGCCAGCAGCCTTGTCGGAGTCCTTCCGGGGGAGACCCAGTACTTC. This chain uses TRBV4-1 with TRBJ2-5; TRBD2 is a possible D gene (5 bases). Trimming removed 4 bases at V and 5 bases at J, with 20 bases between. Germline loops: CDR1 MGHRA, CDR2 YSYEKL. The length of the CDR3 is 16 residues.

The rearrangement links TRBV27 to TRBJ2-1, with 12 bases aligning to TRBD2. This CDR3 has 15 residues. V lost 6 bases to trimming and J lost 4 bases; unmatched junction nucleotides: 4. Looked up from germline, CDR1 is MNHEY and CDR2 is SMNVEV (reference sequence). DNA for the CDR3: TGTGCCAGCAGACTAGCGGGGGGCCGGTACAATGAGCAGTTCTTC. Amino acid sequence: CASRLAGGRYNEQFF.

This clone came up once. The chain carries TRBV5-1 and TRBJ2-2; 10 nucleotides line up with TRBD1. CDR1 is SGHRS and CDR2 is YFSETQ in the germline V gene. V shed 2 bases and J 5 bases; nucleotides not matched to a gene: 6. CDR3 length: 16 amino acids. CDR3 region: CASSFTGTGVTGELFF. In DNA, the CDR3 is TGCGCCAGCAGCTTCACCGGGACAGGGGTTACCGGGGAGCTGTTTTTT.

The J gene is TRBJ2-7, the V gene TRBV6-6, with 8 bases identical to TRBD2. This CDR3 comprises 14 residues. Losses at the gene ends were 7 bases for V and 6 bases for J; bases not matched to a gene: 11. Germline loops: CDR1 MNHNY, CDR2 SVGAGI (reference sequence). The CDR3 bases are TGTGCCAGCAACCGGGGGGGTGGTGTTCTCGAGCAGTACTTC. This translates into CASNRGGGVLEQYF.

The CDR3 region is CASSQGTSRFETQYF. CDR3 nucleotide sequence: TGTGCCAGCAGCCAAGGAACTAGTAGGTTTGAGACCCAGTACTTC. The genes are TRBV3-1 (or the pseudogene TRBV3-2) and TRBJ2-5; D possibly corresponds to TRBD2 (5 bases). The ends were cut back, 1 base at V and 5 bases at J, with 14 bases in the middle. The CDR3 has 15 residues. CDR1 and CDR2 from the germline V gene are LGHDT and YNNKEL (reference sequence).

CDR3 protein: CASSQGDRGIKETQYF. The DNA for the CDR3 is TGTGCCAGCAGCCAAGGGGACAGGGGAATTAAAGAGACCCAGTACTTC. The rearrangement joins TRBV4-2 to TRBJ2-5, with 10 bases identical to TRBD1. This CDR3 comprises 16 residues. Per germline, CDR1 LGHNA and CDR2 YNFKEQ. The V gene end was trimmed by 1 base and the J gene end by 3 bases; junction bases not matched to a gene: 5.

The rearrangement uses TRBV10-3 and TRBJ2-3; D is possibly TRBD1 (6 bases). Germline CDR1 ENHRY, CDR2 SYGVKD. CDR3 length: 12 residues. With 6 bases removed from V and 4 bases from J, the gap between germline ends came to 8 bases. The CDR3 region has the DNA TGTGCCATCAGGGACAGAGCAGATACGCAGTATTTT. Translation gives CAIRDRADTQYF.

CDR3: CASSQEGGWSEAFF. CDR3 bases: TGTGCCAGCAGCCAAGAAGGGGGTTGGTCTGAAGCTTTCTTT. V usage is TRBV14 and J usage is TRBJ1-1; possibly TRBD1 for D (6 bases). With 0 bases removed from V and 6 bases from J, the gap between germline ends came to 11 bases. Germline CDR1 reads SGHDN; CDR2 reads FVKESK. This CDR3 region has 14 residues.

This clone was counted a few times. CDR3 sequence (DNA): TGTGCCAGCAGGCGGGGGGGAGTCTACAATGAGCAGTTCTTC. Its translation is CASRRGGVYNEQFF. This rearrangement joins TRBV14 to TRBJ2-1; 9 nucleotides match TRBD2. CDR1 is SGHDN, CDR2 FVKESK, per germline. This CDR3 region has 14 residues. Losses at the gene ends were 6 bases for V and 3 bases for J; bases not matched to a gene: 3.

The gene calls are TRBV10-3 and TRBJ1-5; weak D call: TRBD1 (5 bases). This CDR3 is built from 14 residues. V lost 11 bases, J lost 3 bases, and 17 bases lay in between. The germline gives CDR1 ENHRY, CDR2 SYGVKD. The chain's CDR3 is CAVSEQVSNQPQHF. The CDR3 bases are TGTGCCGTTTCGGAACAGGTTTCCAATCAGCCCCAGCATTTT.

J is TRBJ1-5 and V is TRBV10-1; maybe TRBD1 (6 bases). V shed 4 bases and J shed 0 bases, with 16 bases lying between them. The CDR3 has 17 amino acids. Germline V gene data show CDR1 as WNHNN and CDR2 as SYGVQD (reference sequence). DNA for the CDR3: TGCGCCAGCAGTGTTCGCAGGGGCCTCTATAGCAATCAGCCCCAGCATTTT. Encoded protein: CASSVRRGLYSNQPQHF.

This clone was picked up one time. The chain recombines TRBV12-5 with TRBJ2-7; 8 nucleotides agree with TRBD1. The germline V gene encodes CDR1 LGHNT and CDR2 FRNRAP. The CDR3 runs to 16 residues. V dropped 9 bases and J dropped 2; count of bases not matched to a gene: 15. The CDR3 DNA sequence: TGTGCTAGCACTACCTATGGGACAGGATGGACCTACGAGCAGTACTTC. Protein product: CASTTYGTGWTYEQYF.

This clone was seen a few times. The chain joins TRBV4-2 to TRBJ2-2, with a possible D match to TRBD2 (5 bases). Deletions cut 1 base from V and 2 bases from J, with 11 bases between. This CDR3 region has 16 residues. The V gene's germline CDR1 is LGHNA and CDR2 YNFKEQ. The CDR3 here is CASSQVWTGNTGELFF. The CDR3 DNA reads TGTGCCAGCAGCCAAGTTTGGACTGGAAACACCGGGGAGCTGTTTTTT.

The genes are TRBV19 and TRBJ2-7, with 7 positions matching TRBD2. Unmatched junction bases numbered 6, after V lost 5 bases and J lost 2 bases. CDR3 length equals 14 residues. Per germline, CDR1 LNHDA and CDR2 SQIVND (reference sequence). CDR3 sequence: CASSPSGGTYEQYF. The CDR3 DNA reads as TGTGCCAGTAGTCCTTCCGGGGGGACCTACGAGCAGTACTTC.

V is TRBV9 and J is TRBJ2-3; TRBD2 aligns across 8 bases. Looked up from germline, CDR1 is SGDLS and CDR2 is YYNGEE. Trimming took 0 bases from V and 3 from J; bases not matched to a gene: 9. CDR3 length equals 17 residues. The chain's CDR3 is CASSVGNIAGLTDTQYF. CDR3 in DNA: TGTGCCAGCAGCGTAGGGAACATAGCGGGGCTTACAGATACGCAGTATTTT.

The V gene is TRBV4-3, the J gene TRBJ2-7, with 10 bases aligning to TRBD1. Germline V lookup: CDR1 LGHNA, CDR2 YSLEER. This CDR3 region has 18 residues. V shed 4 bases, J shed 4 bases, and the junction held 16 bases outside the gene matches. As DNA, the CDR3 is TGCGCCAGCAGCCTCACCTACGGGGGCCGGGACAGGGGTTACGAGCAGTACTTC. Residues: CASSLTYGGRDRGYEQYF.

The chain couples TRBV7-8 to TRBJ2-3, with 11 bases aligning to TRBD2. The CDR3 spans 16 residues. After removal of 5 bases from V and 0 bases from J, the junction contained 4 bases not matched to a gene. Per the germline V gene, CDR1 is SGHVS and CDR2 is FQNEAQ. In DNA, the CDR3 is TGTGCCAGCAGCCTAAGACTAGCGGGGAGCACAGATACGCAGTATTTT. Its translation is CASSLRLAGSTDTQYF.

This clone was counted between two and nine times. V is TRBV5-1 and J is TRBJ2-5, with TRBD2 matching over 16 bases. Germline CDR1 SGHRS, CDR2 YFSETQ. V gave up 4 bases and J gave up 5 bases; unmatched junction bases: 8. This CDR3 is built from 17 residues. The CDR3 bases are TGCGCCAGCAGCGACGGGACTAGCGGGGGGGCCAGGGAGACCCAGTACTTC. This translates into CASSDGTSGGARETQYF.

The chain employs TRBV10-1 and TRBJ1-6; no reliable D call. The CDR3 covers 13 residues. Germline CDR1 is WNHNN and CDR2 is SYGVQD (reference sequence). The V gene lost 4 bases and the J gene lost 7 bases, with 8 bases spanning the gap. The CDR3 region has the DNA TGCGCCAGCAGTGGAGGGCCAAATTCACCCCTCCACTTT. Protein product: CASSGGPNSPLHF.